Listed here are 23 T cell receptor beta chains from one sample, sequenced in a study of blood T cells in healthy people across ages. Together with a sample-barcoded 5' primer, a J-beta primer mix was included in a second PCR lasting roughly 6 to 12 cycles. TCRdb used MiXCR to reprocess the 5' RACE reads, holding one entry per CDR3 protein. The sample shows approximately 1,000,000 distinct CDR3 sequences, around two fifths of them seen only once. Sequencing was carried out using blood. The receptors here all came from a man aged 18 to 29 in good health.

This clonotype turned up a few times. V usage is TRBV5-1 and J usage is TRBJ1-1; D not resolved. V lost 0 bases, J lost 5 bases, and 8 bases lay in between. The length of the CDR3 is 13 residues. Germline V lookup: CDR1 SGHRS, CDR2 YFSETQ. The CDR3 protein is CASSLDPLTEAFF. DNA of the CDR3: TGCGCCAGCAGCTTGGATCCTCTTACTGAAGCTTTCTTT.

The rearrangement links TRBV7-2 to TRBJ2-1; D may correspond to TRBD1 or TRBD2 (6 bases each). This CDR3 is 16 amino acids long. Between the trimmed V and J ends, which lost 6 bases and 4 bases, there was a span of 19 bases. CDR1 SGHTA and CDR2 FQGNSA come from the germline V gene. CDR3 amino acids: CASRPAGGVKYNEQFF. The CDR3 DNA is TGTGCCAGCAGACCAGCCGGGGGCGTAAAATACAATGAGCAGTTCTTC.

Note on this clonotype: One base away lies a much larger clone, so this may be a sequencing read error. This sequence joins TRBV5-1 and TRBJ2-1; 7 bases map to TRBD2. Germline CDR1 is SGHRS and CDR2 is YFSETQ. Trimming cost V 5 bases and J 12 bases; bases outside gene matches: 14. The CDR3 contains 14 residues. Here the CDR3 DNA reads TGCGCCAGCAGTACTAGCCTGGGGGGGGATGGGCAGTTCTTC. It is translated as CASSTSLGGDGQFF. Variable domain in full (rest from reference TRBV5-1 and TRBJ2-1): KAGVTQTPRYLIKTRGQQVTLSCSPISGHRSVSWYQQTPGQGLQFLFEYFSETQRNKGNFPGRFSGRQFSNSRSEMNVSTLELGDSALYLCASSTSLGGDGQFFGPGTRLTVL.

This clonotype has a count of ten or more. The chain uses TRBV7-2 and TRBJ2-3; no definite D call. Trimming removed 0 bases from V and 4 bases from J, with 2 bases in between. Germline lookup yields CDR1 SGHTA and CDR2 FQGNSA. The CDR3 spans 12 residues. In DNA form, the CDR3 reads TGTGCCAGCAGCTTAGCCCCAGATACGCAGTATTTT. Translation: CASSLAPDTQYF.

This clonotype has ten or more counts. The rearrangement joins TRBV4-3 to TRBJ2-5, with TRBD2 as a possible D gene (6 bases). Germline V gives CDR1 LGHNA, CDR2 YSLEER. Deletions cut 0 bases from V and 5 bases from J, with 10 bases between. This CDR3 has 14 amino acids. In DNA, the CDR3 is TGCGCCAGCAGCCAAGATTCTAGCGTGGAGACCCAGTACTTC. It codes for CASSQDSSVETQYF.

This clonotype was detected only a few times. The chain couples TRBV4-3 to TRBJ2-3, with 9 bases identical to TRBD2. Germline loops: CDR1 LGHNA, CDR2 YSLEER. With 4 bases clipped from V and 6 bases from J, the junction kept 14 bases outside the gene matches. This CDR3 is 17 amino acids long. CDR3 nucleotide sequence: TGCGCCAGCAGCCCCTTAGGGCTAGCGGGGCCAGAGGATACGCAGTATTTT. Its translation: CASSPLGLAGPEDTQYF.

The chain recombines TRBV7-2 with TRBJ1-2; the D is unclear. Germline loops: CDR1 SGHTA, CDR2 FQGNSA. With 2 bases removed from V and 3 bases from J, the gap between germline ends came to 10 bases. CDR3 length equals 14 residues. The CDR3 DNA reads TGTGCCAGCAGCTTAAGTCCGGGTTACTATGGCTACACCTTC. The encoded protein is CASSLSPGYYGYTF.

The CDR3 coding sequence is TGCGCCAGCAGCTTGACGGTTTCGTCCTACAATGAGCAGTTCTTC. Protein sequence: CASSLTVSSYNEQFF. The chain recombines TRBV5-1 with TRBJ2-1; D uncertain. The CDR3 loop spans 15 amino acids. Germline values: CDR1 SGHRS, CDR2 YFSETQ. V lost 1 base and J lost 1, with 9 bases in between.

This clonotype was seen ten or more times. J is TRBJ2-1 and V is TRBV6-5; no definite D call. Germline CDR1 and CDR2: MNHEY and SVGAGI. The CDR3 sequence is 16 residues long. V was trimmed by 6 bases and J by 8 bases, leaving 23 bases between them. CDR3 DNA sequence: TGTGCCAGCAGATACAAGACACGGACCGCTCCTTATGAGCAGTTCTTC. It encodes CASRYKTRTAPYEQFF.

The chain joins TRBV27 to TRBJ2-1; tentative D call: TRBD1 (5 bases). V was pared by 0 bases and J by 10 bases, with 16 bases between. CDR1 is MNHEY, CDR2 SMNVEV, per germline (reference sequence). This CDR3 region has 15 residues. The DNA for the CDR3 is TGTGCCAGCAGTTTATCGGCAGGGTTTCACGGGGAGCAGTTCTTC. This translates into CASSLSAGFHGEQFF.

A few counts support this clonotype. CDR3 sequence: CASSQLSDIEQFF. CDR3 nucleotides: TGTGCCAGCAGCCAACTAAGCGATATAGAGCAGTTCTTC. The genes are TRBV4-2 and TRBJ2-1; D remains unclear. The germline V and J ends were trimmed by 2 bases and 10 bases, with 12 bases remaining between them. The CDR3 contains 13 residues. Germline lookup yields CDR1 LGHNA and CDR2 YNFKEQ.

The chain has TRBV6-6 and TRBJ1-4, with D perhaps TRBD1 (5 bases). Germline V lookup: CDR1 MNHNY, CDR2 SVGAGI (reference sequence). This CDR3 comprises 16 residues. V was trimmed by 6 bases and J by 3 bases, leaving 17 bases between them. CDR3 DNA sequence: TGTGCCAGCAGGGCTGGGACGAAAAAACCTAATGAAAAACTGTTTTTT. Its translation: CASRAGTKKPNEKLFF.

J is TRBJ2-7 and V is TRBV9; D is uncertain. The length of the CDR3 is 15 residues. Looked up from germline, CDR1 is SGDLS and CDR2 is YYNGEE. V lost 0 bases and J 5 bases, leaving 15 bases between the germline ends. The CDR3 nucleotides read TGTGCCAGCAGCGTAGGATTTGGGAATCTAAACGAGCAGTACTTC. This encodes CASSVGFGNLNEQYF.

In this sample, this clonotype turned up a few times. The chain employs TRBV5-1 and TRBJ1-1; perhaps TRBD1 as D (5 bases). Trimming pared 5 bases from V and 4 bases from J, leaving 12 bases between. Germline values: CDR1 SGHRS, CDR2 YFSETQ. CDR3 size: 13 residues. The CDR3: CASRVTGGTEAFF. The CDR3 region has the DNA TGCGCCAGCAGGGTTACTGGGGGCACTGAAGCTTTCTTT.

The chain joins TRBV7-2 to TRBJ1-5; D uncertain. The CDR3 covers 15 residues. Germline values: CDR1 SGHTA, CDR2 FQGNSA. V lost 4 bases and J 4 bases, leaving 14 bases between the germline ends. CDR3 nucleotides: TGTGCCAGCAGCTCTTCCCTAGGAGAAAATCAGCCCCAGCATTTT. It codes for CASSSSLGENQPQHF. Variable domain in full (rest from reference TRBV7-2 and TRBJ1-5): GAGVSQSPSNKVTEKGKDVELRCDPISGHTALYWYRQSLGQGLEFLIYFQGNSAPDKSGLPSDRFSAERTGGSVSTLTIQRTQQEDSAVYLCASSSSLGENQPQHFGDGTRLSIL.

V is TRBV29-1 and J is TRBJ1-2, with D hard to call. CDR1 is SQVTM and CDR2 is ANQGSEA in the germline V gene. V was shortened by 3 bases and J by 5 bases, with 13 bases between the two germline ends. CDR3 size: 13 residues. The CDR3 coding sequence is TGCAGCGTTGATTCCGGTTCTCGGTATGGCTACACCTTC. It encodes CSVDSGSRYGYTF.

The genes are TRBV19 and TRBJ1-4; 7 bases agree with TRBD1. Looked up from germline, CDR1 is LNHDA and CDR2 is SQIVND (reference sequence). The CDR3 is 15 residues long. Trimming cost V 4 bases and J 10 bases; bases outside gene matches: 12. The CDR3 region is CASSTRTGDGGKLFF. The CDR3 region has the DNA TGTGCCAGTAGTACCCGAACAGGGGATGGCGGAAAACTGTTTTTT.

Turning to this clonotype: A read error may produce the germline difference seen at one junction end. The J gene is TRBJ2-5, the V gene TRBV12-3 or TRBV12-4; D unclear. This CDR3 comprises 14 residues. CDR3 residues: CVSSPNDLKETQYF. Written as DNA, the CDR3 is TGTGTCAGCAGTCCTAACGACCTCAAAGAGACCCAGTACTTC.

The rearrangement joins TRBV6-2 or TRBV6-3 to TRBJ2-4; D possibly matches TRBD1 or TRBD2 (6 bases each). Matching the DNA end better, TRBJ2-7 makes the J call doubtful. CDR3 length equals 13 residues. Germline CDR1 reads MNHEY; CDR2 reads SVGEGT. The CDR3 sequence: CATNRDFPYEQYF. Here the CDR3 DNA reads TGTGCCACCAACAGGGACTTTCCATACGAGCAGTACTTC.

This clonotype was observed at least ten times. J is TRBJ2-1 and V is TRBV12-3 or TRBV12-4; 7 positions agree with TRBD1. The CDR3 has 15 residues. After removal of 2 bases from V and 2 bases from J, the junction contained 3 bases not matched to a gene. The CDR3 nucleotides are TGTGCCAGCAGTTTACTTGGACAGGCCTACAATGAGCAGTTCTTC. Protein product: CASSLLGQAYNEQFF.

This clonotype was recorded many times. The rearrangement links TRBV12-3 or TRBV12-4 to TRBJ2-3, with 7 bases that match TRBD1. Trimming took 10 bases from V and 1 from J; bases not matched to a gene: 17. The CDR3 contains 17 residues. CDR3 in amino acids: CATLTGDLPFGTDTQYF. The CDR3 DNA follows: TGTGCCACCCTTACAGGGGACCTGCCCTTTGGCACAGATACGCAGTATTTT.

This clonotype came up many times. The chain combines TRBV2 with TRBJ1-6, with TRBD1 as a possible D gene (5 bases). Deletions cut 6 bases from V and 6 bases from J, with 12 bases between. CDR1 and CDR2 from the germline V gene are SNHLY and FYNNEI. The CDR3 has 14 residues. The CDR3 DNA reads TGTGCCAGCAGGGAGACAGTGGTTAATTCACCCCTCCACTTT. Protein: CASRETVVNSPLHF.

V gene TRBV3-1 combines with J gene TRBJ1-2; D is ambiguous. Germline-derived CDR1 and CDR2 are LGHDT and YNNKEL (reference sequence). The CDR3 spans 14 residues. V was clipped by 0 bases and J by 6 bases, with 11 bases between them. The CDR3: CASSQDLTLDGYTF. The CDR3 nucleotides read TGTGCCAGCAGCCAAGATTTGACACTAGATGGCTACACCTTC. Full variable domain (outside the CDR3, taken from reference TRBV3-1 and TRBJ1-2): DTAVSQTPKYLVTQMGNDKSIKCEQNLGHDTMYWYKQDSKKFLKIMFSYNNKELIINETVPNRFSPKSPDKAHLNLHINSLELGDSAVYFCASSQDLTLDGYTFGSGTRLTVV.